The clone carrying this TCR beta chain was detected ten times or more. The antigen is not known. The data derive from a study of regulatory T cells in long-lasting Graves disease. Regarding the study as a whole: Persistent disease favored TRBV28, TRBJ1-2 and TRBJ2-5.

Time point indicated: persistent/refractory GD, antithyroid drugs over 5 years with positive TRAb. There was RNA extracted from PBMCs, and the TCR library was made from it. CDR3 length: 16 amino acids. V shed 3 bases and J 2 bases; nucleotides not matched to a gene: 8. Arm-PCR with iRepertoire HTBI primers amplified the CDR3 regions for these TCR beta libraries. Each CDR3 protein gets one entry after TCRdb re-called the multiplex PCR reads with MiXCR. The data show about 290,000 distinct CDR3 sequences, with 22% seen just once and roughly three fifths held by the top ten. Sequencing was performed on peripheral blood mononuclear cells (PBMCs), taken when the disease was refractory, from a patient treated with antithyroid drugs. The chain employs TRBV12-3 or TRBV12-4 and TRBJ1-2; the match to TRBD1 covers 8 bases. This TCR was recovered from a female donor with Graves disease. The DNA for the CDR3 is TGTGCCAGCAGTTTCAGGGCAGGGGGCGGGAACTATGGCTACACCTTC. Translating it yields CASSFRAGGGNYGYTF.